The count of the clone carrying this TCR beta chain is one. Thawed, overnight-rested PBMC were stained with GMM-loaded CD1B tetramer, viability dye and anti-CD3, then sorted. CD1B tetramers were loaded with Rhodococcus equi-derived C32 glucose monomycolate. Germline V CDR1 and CDR2: SGHKS, YYEKEE (reference sequence). This CDR3 has 17 amino acids. Trimming left V 4 bases short and J 0 bases short, with 18 bases between. Some clones are missing from TCRdb's copy, which holds only in-frame ones; the method was immunoSEQ multiplex PCR. The sample consists of approximately 59,000 clones, roughly 90% of them appearing once. The sample originates from a study of T cells in tuberculosis.

The sequencing sample was made of CD1b-GMM tetramer-negative cells sorted from PBMCs. The clonotype originates from an adult woman with latent tuberculosis. The rearrangement uses TRBV5-5 and TRBJ2-3; possibly TRBD1 for D (6 bases). CDR3: CASSLKTGTPSTDTQYF. In DNA form, the CDR3 reads TGTGCCAGCAGCCTGAAGACCGGGACACCGAGCACAGATACGCAGTATTTT.